The 14 T cell receptor beta chains given below trace back to one sample, sequenced in a study of T and B cells in COVID-19 patients. Blood genomic DNA input for TRB amplification was roughly 220-500 ng. Multiplex PCR with BIOMED2 TRB-A/B primer pools amplified TRB rearrangements. TCRdb used MiXCR to reprocess the multiplex PCR reads, holding one entry per CDR3 protein. Of about 12,000 distinct CDR3 sequences detected, under 35% appear once; the ten largest clones hold less than 35%. Sequences were obtained from blood. The receptors stem from a human donor who had recovered from COVID-19.

The rearrangement uses TRBV11-3 and TRBJ2-1, with TRBD2 matching over 14 bases. Losses at the gene ends were 3 bases for V and 9 bases for J; bases not matched to a gene: 10. CDR3 size: 17 residues. Germline CDR1 SGHNT, CDR2 YENEEA. This chain's CDR3 is CASSLGLAGASSIEQFF. The DNA of the CDR3 is TGTGCCAGCAGCTTGGGACTAGCGGGGGCAAGTTCAATTGAGCAGTTCTTC. Using reference TRBV11-3 and TRBJ2-1 for the parts outside the CDR3, the full variable domain is EAGVVQSPRYKIIEKKQPVAFWCNPISGHNTLYWYLQNLGQGPELLIRYENEEAVDDSQLPKDRFSAERLKGVDSTLKIQPAELGDSAVYLCASSLGLAGASSIEQFFGPGTRLTVL.

The V gene is TRBV12-3 or TRBV12-4, the J gene TRBJ2-7; TRBD2 matches at 14 bases. The CDR3 is made up of 15 amino acids. V was clipped by 6 bases and J by 2 bases; unmatched bases: 3. CDR3 region: CASSKGLAGAYEQYV. In DNA, the CDR3 is TGTGCCAGCAGCAAGGGACTAGCGGGGGCCTACGAGCAGTACGTC.

The CDR3 sequence: CAIARDRDSKGYTF. CDR3 in DNA: TGTGCCATCGCCCGGGACAGGGATAGTAAAGGCTACACCTTC. The genes are TRBV6-5 and TRBJ1-2, with 9 bases identical to TRBD1. CDR1 MNHEY and CDR2 SVGAGI come from the germline V gene. V gave up 10 bases and J gave up 8 bases; unmatched junction bases: 14. CDR3 length equals 14 residues.

By sample share, this clonotype is medium-sized. The chain combines TRBV19 with TRBJ2-5; D not certain. With 5 bases removed from V and 4 bases from J, the gap between germline ends came to 11 bases. The germline V gene has CDR1 LNHDA and CDR2 SQIVND (reference sequence). CDR3 length: 13 residues. This CDR3 is CASSVQGRETQYF. CDR3 bases: TGTGCCAGTAGTGTCCAAGGAAGAGAGACCCAGTACTTC.

Relative to its sample, this clonotype is medium-sized (0.01 to 0.1%). V is TRBV6-5 and J is TRBJ2-1, with D possibly being TRBD1 or TRBD2 (5 bases each). The CDR3 contains 14 residues. From germline, CDR1 is MNHEY and CDR2 SVGAGI. V dropped 7 bases and J dropped 9 bases, with 19 bases sitting between them. CDR3 nucleotides: TGTGCCAGCAAGGGGAATCGGGAAAGGGGTGAGCAGTTCTTC. It translates to CASKGNRERGEQFF.

This clonotype came up many times. The chain is built from TRBV27 and TRBJ2-5; a possible D gene is TRBD2 (5 bases). CDR1 MNHEY and CDR2 SMNVEV come from the germline V gene (reference sequence). Trimming cost V 2 bases and J 9 bases, with 16 bases left between them. The CDR3 consists of 14 residues. The CDR3 nucleotides are TGTGCCAGCAGTTTAAGGGCGGATGTCGGGGCCCAGTACTTC. This translates into CASSLRADVGAQYF.

This clonotype is judged medium-sized. The chain couples TRBV19 to TRBJ2-3, with TRBD2 matching 8 bases. Germline V CDR1 and CDR2: LNHDA, SQIVND (reference sequence). V lost 7 bases, J lost 1 base, and 7 bases stayed unmatched. CDR3 length equals 15 residues. This chain's CDR3 is CASTWDGGGTDTQYF. The CDR3 DNA reads as TGTGCCAGTACCTGGGACGGGGGGGGCACAGATACGCAGTATTTT.

The V gene is TRBV27, the J gene TRBJ1-6, with 10 bases matching TRBD1. Per the germline V gene, CDR1 is MNHEY and CDR2 is SMNVEV (reference sequence). V lost 5 bases and J lost 6; bases outside the gene matches: 13. The CDR3 runs to 18 residues. DNA of the CDR3: TGTGCCAGCAGTCCGCAGCCGACAGGGGGCTTTCCTAATTCACCCCTCCACTTT. Translated: CASSPQPTGGFPNSPLHF.

The CDR3 loop is CASLDSGAEAFF. CDR3 coding DNA: TGTGCCAGCCTCGACAGTGGCGCTGAAGCTTTCTTT. The J gene is TRBJ1-1, the V gene TRBV6-2 or TRBV6-3; tentatively, D is TRBD1 (5 bases). This CDR3 has 12 residues. CDR1 and CDR2 (germline): MNHEY, SVGEGT. V gave up 8 bases and J gave up 6 bases, with 13 bases separating them.

This clonotype was seen a few times. The chain links TRBV6-5 to TRBJ2-2; D unclear. Per germline, CDR1 MNHEY and CDR2 SVGAGI. The CDR3 consists of 15 residues. V lost 0 bases to trimming and J lost 3 bases, with 8 bases between them. DNA for the CDR3: TGTGCCAGCAGTTACTCGAGTTTGGACACCGGGGAGCTGTTTTTT. As protein: CASSYSSLDTGELFF.

This clonotype is medium-sized (0.01 to 0.1%). The V and J genes are TRBV18 and TRBJ2-1, with a weak D call TRBD1 (6 bases). Germline lookup yields CDR1 KGHSH and CDR2 LQKENI. The CDR3 has 14 residues. Trimming removed 1 base from V and 8 bases from J, with 12 bases in between. CDR3 in amino acids: CASSPLRAGDEQFF. CDR3 in DNA: TGTGCCAGCTCACCACTTCGCGCAGGGGATGAGCAGTTCTTC.

This clonotype came up a few times. The V call is TRBV19, the J call TRBJ1-2; TRBD1 aligns across 10 bases. The CDR3 is made up of 13 amino acids. CDR1 is LNHDA, CDR2 SQIVND, per germline (reference sequence). The V and J ends lost 10 bases and 3 bases, in that order; junction bases with no gene match: 5. The DNA of the CDR3 is TGTGCCACCCAGGACAGGGGGTACTATGGCTACACCTTC. It encodes CATQDRGYYGYTF.

This chain connects TRBV6-5 to TRBJ1-2; D remains ambiguous. CDR1 is MNHEY and CDR2 is SVGAGI in the germline V gene. This CDR3 has 13 residues. V gave up 5 bases and J gave up 6 bases, with 13 bases separating them. The DNA for the CDR3 is TGTGCCAGCAGTCCCGTAGGGCGGGATGGCTACACCTTC. Its translation is CASSPVGRDGYTF.

J is TRBJ2-3 and V is TRBV6-1; D perhaps matches TRBD2 (6 bases). Trimming removed 6 bases at V and 2 bases at J, with 12 bases between. Germline values: CDR1 MNHNS, CDR2 SASEGT. The CDR3 has 14 amino acids. The CDR3, as DNA: TGTGCCAGCAGCCGCCCGGGAGTCACAGATACGCAGTATTTT. This sequence encodes CASSRPGVTDTQYF.